This T cell receptor (beta chain) originates from a study of Ad26.COV2.S vaccination and SARS-CoV-2 variants. The treatment is: approximately 18 received Ad26.COV2.S at low or high dose, single or two shots; about 5 received placebo; per-sample allocation not given. After the first vaccine or placebo injection, samples were drawn on day 63. CDR3 length: 15 amino acids. Germline V gene lookup returns CDR1 SGHDT and CDR2 YYEEEE. The ends were cut back, 0 bases at V and 6 bases at J, with 13 bases in the middle. The method was immunoSEQ multiplex PCR; TCRdb's version includes in-frame clones alone and lacks a portion of them. The repertoire holds about 370,000 clones, about 88% seen once, with approximately 1.9% in the top ten.

The sequence came from a person between 18 and 59 years old who received the Ad26.COV2.S COVID-19 vaccine or a placebo. Sequences were derived from peripheral blood, sampled in a trial of Ad26.COV2.S vaccine versus placebo. The rearrangement uses TRBV5-6 and TRBJ2-4; possible D gene TRBD1, 5 bases. This CDR3 is CASSLGAGLVNIQYF. CDR3 nucleotide sequence: TGTGCCAGCAGCTTGGGGGCAGGGTTAGTAAACATTCAGTACTTC. Drawing the rest from reference TRBV5-6 and TRBJ2-4, the complete variable domain is DAGVTQSPTHLIKTRGQQVTLRCSPKSGHDTVSWYQQALGQGPQFIFQYYEEEERQRGNFPDRFSGHQFPNYSSELNVNALLLGDSALYLCASSLGAGLVNIQYFGAGTRLSVL.